The next 9 T cell receptor beta chains were all read from a single sample in a study of cytomegalovirus exposure and HLA in healthy donors. Researchers ran the PCR with 60 Vbeta and 13 Jbeta primers. Sequencing used immunoSEQ multiplex PCR; TCRdb keeps in-frame clones, though not all of them. The table records about 140,000 clones, just over 70% of them present only once. Material: PBMCs. The receptors were gathered from a woman aged 25 to 39 in good health and CMV-seronegative.

This clone was seen a handful of times. The chain carries TRBV5-4 and TRBJ2-2, with TRBD2 identical over 8 bases. The CDR3 extends over 15 amino acids. Germline CDR1 is SGHNT and CDR2 is YYREEE (reference sequence). The V and J ends lost 3 bases and 3 bases, in that order; junction bases with no gene match: 4. This chain's CDR3 is CASSSGTSYTGELFF. The CDR3 nucleotides are TGTGCCAGCAGCTCCGGGACTAGTTACACCGGGGAGCTGTTTTTT.

This clone was detected once. This chain uses TRBV18 with TRBJ2-3, with D maybe TRBD2 (6 bases). The CDR3 spans 16 residues. Looked up from germline, CDR1 is KGHSH and CDR2 is LQKENI. V lost 3 bases, J lost 4 bases, and 17 bases lay in between. The CDR3 loop reads CASSPRTSLGSDTQYF. The CDR3, as DNA: TGTGCCAGCTCACCGAGAACTAGCCTTGGATCAGATACGCAGTATTTT.

The rearrangement links TRBV28 to TRBJ1-1; no clear D gene. Germline values: CDR1 MDHEN, CDR2 SYDVKM. Trimming stripped 5 bases from V and 0 bases from J, with 10 bases between. The CDR3 is made up of 14 amino acids. The CDR3 nucleotides are TGTGCCAGCAGTCCCCCGGGGATGAACACTGAAGCTTTCTTT. It specifies CASSPPGMNTEAFF. Drawing the rest from reference TRBV28 and TRBJ1-1, the complete variable domain is DVKVTQSSRYLVKRTGEKVFLECVQDMDHENMFWYRQDPGLGLRLIYFSYDVKMKEKGDIPEGYSVSREKKERFSLILESASTNQTSMYLCASSPPGMNTEAFFGQGTRLTVV.

In its sample, this clone was seen a few times. The gene calls are TRBV7-9 and TRBJ1-5; no clear D. CDR1 SEHNR and CDR2 FQNEAQ come from the germline V gene (reference sequence). The CDR3 has 13 residues. Between the trimmed V and J ends, which lost 4 bases and 5 bases, there was a span of 9 bases. In DNA form, the CDR3 reads TGTGCCAGCAGCTCCCTAGCGGATCAGCCCCAGCATTTT. Translated, it gives CASSSLADQPQHF.

The chain links TRBV28 to TRBJ2-5; D unclear. The ends were cut back, 2 bases at V and 5 bases at J, with 12 bases in the middle. CDR1 is MDHEN, CDR2 SYDVKM, per germline. This CDR3 region has 14 residues. CDR3 sequence: CASSLQASKETQYF. In DNA, the CDR3 is TGTGCCAGCAGTTTACAGGCCAGTAAGGAGACCCAGTACTTC.

The chain couples TRBV6-5 to TRBJ1-2; D gene uncertain. From germline, CDR1 is MNHEY and CDR2 SVGAGI. The V end lost 4 bases, the J end lost 4 bases, and 13 bases lay between the germline ends. The CDR3 length is 14 residues. CDR3 loop: CASSLGGNSYGYTF. The CDR3 nucleotides read TGTGCCAGCAGTTTGGGAGGGAATAGCTATGGCTACACCTTC.

V is TRBV9 and J is TRBJ2-1; D is possibly TRBD2 (6 bases). V lost 0 bases to trimming and J lost 5 bases, with 9 bases between them. This CDR3 region has 14 residues. Germline lookup yields CDR1 SGDLS and CDR2 YYNGEE. The CDR3 is CASSVVRGDNEQFF. The CDR3 bases are TGTGCCAGCAGCGTAGTACGCGGGGACAATGAGCAGTTCTTC.

The rearrangement joins TRBV6-1 to TRBJ2-7, with 7 positions matching TRBD2. CDR1 and CDR2 from the germline V gene are MNHNS and SASEGT. The CDR3 consists of 15 residues. V shed 0 bases and J 6 bases; nucleotides not matched to a gene: 8. The CDR3 loop reads CASSEAGLAVSEQYV. CDR3 coding DNA: TGTGCCAGCAGTGAAGCAGGCCTAGCGGTGTCCGAGCAGTACGTC.

The chain links TRBV5-1 to TRBJ2-7; D perhaps matches TRBD2 (6 bases). From germline, CDR1 is SGHRS and CDR2 YFSETQ. The CDR3 consists of 15 residues. The V end lost 3 bases, the J end lost 3 bases, and 16 bases lay between the germline ends. The CDR3 DNA sequence: TGCGCCAGCAGCTCCACAGGAGGGGTAGGCTACGAGCAGTACTTC. Translating it yields CASSSTGGVGYEQYF.